One and the same sample provided the 23 T cell receptor beta chains below, sequenced in a study of beta chain features in type 1 diabetes. Study-level results: TCRB CDR3s from Type 1 diabetes patients were moderately but significantly shorter in all four CD4+ subsets.

Expressed TCRB transcripts were sequenced, since all the RNA that had been isolated was reverse transcribed. Only in-frame clones appear in the TCRdb table, and some are missing; sequencing was by immunoSEQ multiplex PCR. The sample shows almost 350,000 clones, 9.3% of them seen only once. Their cognate antigens are unknown. The sequenced sample consisted of central memory CD4+ T cells from blood. The receptors stem from a young man with type 1 diabetes.

The chain couples TRBV7-2 to TRBJ2-7, with D tentatively TRBD1 (8 bases). This CDR3 is 14 amino acids long. Trimming cost V 6 bases and J 3 bases, with 15 bases left between them. CDR1 is SGHTA and CDR2 is FQGNSA in the germline V gene. The CDR3 coding sequence is TGTGCCAGCAGAGTACAGGGGGGGGGCTACGAGCAGTACTTC. Protein sequence: CASRVQGGGYEQYF.

The chain carries TRBV6-7 and TRBJ2-5; 15 nucleotides align to TRBD2. TRBV6-7 is sorted into the ORF group, with uncertain function. J was trimmed by 0 bases and V by 5 bases; bases with no gene match: 4. CDR3 length equals 17 residues. In nucleotides, the CDR3 is TGTGCCAGCAGTCTGGGGACTAGCGGGGGGTACCAAGAGACCCAGTACTTC. This sequence encodes CASSLGTSGGYQETQYF.

This clone turned up a few times. The chain uses TRBV5-1 and TRBJ1-2; D is ambiguous. The CDR3 consists of 14 residues. Germline V CDR1 and CDR2: SGHRS, YFSETQ. V was cut by 3 bases and J by 2 bases, with 11 bases left in between. CDR3 sequence: CASSSNSGNYGYTF. CDR3 in DNA: TGCGCCAGCAGCTCAAACTCCGGGAACTATGGCTACACCTTC.

The CDR3 DNA sequence: TGTGCCAGCAGCTTAGAGACAGGGAGTTTGACCTATAATTCACCCCTCCACTTT. It is translated as CASSLETGSLTYNSPLHF. This chain connects TRBV7-2 to TRBJ1-6, with TRBD1 identical over 7 bases. The trim removed 1 base at V and 2 bases at J, leaving 8 bases unmatched. From germline, CDR1 is SGHTA and CDR2 FQGNSA. This CDR3 has 18 residues.

This clone showed up just a few times. The genes are TRBV10-3 and TRBJ1-2; 7 nucleotides match TRBD1. V was pared by 6 bases and J by 1 base, with 2 bases of the junction left unmatched. CDR3 length: 13 residues. Germline-derived CDR1 and CDR2 are ENHRY and SYGVKD. The CDR3 loop is CAISTGDNYGYTF. Here the CDR3 DNA reads TGTGCCATCAGCACAGGGGATAACTATGGCTACACCTTC.

The chain uses TRBV28 and TRBJ2-7, with 8 nucleotides matching TRBD2. Germline V lookup: CDR1 MDHEN, CDR2 SYDVKM. The trim removed 6 bases at V and 0 bases at J, leaving 7 bases unmatched. CDR3 length: 15 residues. The CDR3 DNA reads TGTGCCAGCAGGGGTAGCGGGATGAGCTCCTACGAGCAGTACTTC. Translated, it gives CASRGSGMSSYEQYF.

In its sample, this clone was seen a few times. This sequence joins TRBV5-4 and TRBJ2-7; D unclear. Germline lookup yields CDR1 SGHNT and CDR2 YYREEE (reference sequence). Trimming took off 6 bases at V and 3 bases at J, with 7 bases between the two ends. The CDR3 sequence is 11 residues long. DNA for the CDR3: TGTGCCAGCAACCCGATCTACGAGCAGTACTTC. Its protein product is CASNPIYEQYF. The whole variable domain, remainder taken from reference TRBV5-4 and TRBJ2-7, is ETGVTQSPTHLIKTRGQQVTLRCSSQSGHNTVSWYQQALGQGPQFIFQYYREEENGRGNFPPRFSGLQFPNYSSELNVNALELDDSALYLCASNPIYEQYFGPGTRLTVT.

V usage is TRBV2 and J usage is TRBJ2-5; 10 bases are shared with TRBD2. The germline V gene encodes CDR1 SNHLY and CDR2 FYNNEI. Trimming cost V 1 base and J 11 bases; bases outside gene matches: 7. This CDR3 comprises 14 residues. The CDR3 DNA reads TGTGCCAGCAGTGAAGTCGGTAGCGGGGGGCCACAGTACTTC. Amino acid sequence: CASSEVGSGGPQYF.

The chain joins TRBV9 to TRBJ2-3; D is ambiguous. CDR1 SGDLS and CDR2 YYNGEE come from the germline V gene. The CDR3 is 14 residues long. Deletions cut 7 bases from V and 1 base from J, with 13 bases between. The CDR3 DNA reads TGTGCCAGCGGCCCCGGGTTAGGCACAGATACGCAGTATTTT. This translates into CASGPGLGTDTQYF.

This clone occurred a few times. The chain carries TRBV6-6 and TRBJ2-1; D uncertain. Germline loops: CDR1 MNHNY, CDR2 SVGAGI (reference sequence). This CDR3 region has 13 residues. Trimming cost V 6 bases and J 4 bases, with 10 bases left between them. CDR3 loop: CASSRERYNEQFF. CDR3 coding DNA: TGTGCCAGCAGCCGAGAACGATACAATGAGCAGTTCTTC.

This clone was counted only a few times. Other DNA sequences in the same sample also yield this CDR3. The chain employs TRBV7-2 and TRBJ2-7; D unclear. The CDR3 sequence is 11 residues long. Per the germline V gene, CDR1 is SGHTA and CDR2 is FQGNSA. Deletions cut 2 bases from V and 5 bases from J, with 4 bases between. The CDR3 is CASSLLDEQYF. The CDR3 nucleotides are TGTGCCAGCAGCTTACTGGACGAGCAGTACTTC.

The chain employs TRBV10-2 and TRBJ1-6; 8 bases map to TRBD1. CDR3 size: 15 residues. In germline, CDR1 is WSHSY, CDR2 SAAADI. The V gene end was trimmed by 4 bases and the J gene end by 9 bases; junction bases not matched to a gene: 8. CDR3 loop: CASSGQGAGGSPLHF. The CDR3 DNA reads TGCGCCAGCAGTGGGCAGGGGGCAGGGGGTTCACCCCTCCACTTT.

This clone appeared a few times. V usage is TRBV14 and J usage is TRBJ2-7, with D unclear. Trimming took off 2 bases at V and 3 bases at J, with 8 bases between the two ends. The CDR3 length is 13 residues. Germline V gene sequence: CDR1 SGHDN, CDR2 FVKESK. The CDR3 here is CASSQNSYYEQYF. The CDR3 region has the DNA TGTGCCAGCAGCCAAAACAGCTACTACGAGCAGTACTTC.

This clone has only a few counts. This chain links TRBV13 with TRBJ1-2; TRBD1 aligns across 9 bases. V lost 0 bases and J lost 7; bases outside the gene matches: 3. The CDR3 is 14 amino acids. Germline-derived CDR1 and CDR2 are PRHDT and FYEKMQ (reference sequence). The CDR3 region is CASSLGDRGLGYTF. In DNA, the CDR3 is TGTGCCAGCAGCTTAGGGGACAGGGGACTTGGCTACACCTTC.

This clone was seen a handful of times. The sample holds other DNA sequences that translate to the same CDR3. The chain recombines TRBV5-1 with TRBJ2-7; TRBD1 agrees at 9 bases. CDR3 length: 14 amino acids. Germline V gene lookup returns CDR1 SGHRS and CDR2 YFSETQ. After removal of 2 bases from V and 5 bases from J, the junction contained 5 bases not matched to a gene. CDR3 loop: CASSLQGALNEQYF. Written as DNA, the CDR3 is TGCGCCAGCAGCTTACAGGGGGCGCTGAACGAGCAGTACTTC.

This clone occurred a few times. The chain uses TRBV11-2 and TRBJ1-1; weak D call: TRBD1 (5 bases). V lost 5 bases, J lost 0 bases, and 13 bases lay in between. This CDR3 is 15 amino acids long. The germline V gene has CDR1 SGHAT and CDR2 FQNNGV. The CDR3 region is CASSPSGRLNTEAFF. The DNA of the CDR3 is TGTGCCAGCAGCCCTTCGGGACGCTTGAACACTGAAGCTTTCTTT.

The chain carries TRBV15 and TRBJ1-5; perhaps TRBD1 as D (5 bases). There are 15 residues in the CDR3. CDR1 and CDR2 (germline): LNHNV, YYDKDF (reference sequence). Trimming cost V 0 bases and J 7 bases, with 13 bases left between them. For the CDR3, the DNA is TGTGCCACCAGCAGAGATGCGCAGGGTATCCAGCCCCAGCATTTT. It yields the protein CATSRDAQGIQPQHF.

The chain uses TRBV7-2 and TRBJ2-3; 10 bases line up with TRBD2. The CDR3 contains 16 residues. V was clipped by 5 bases and J by 1 base; unmatched bases: 6. CDR1 and CDR2 (germline): SGHTA, FQGNSA. The CDR3 nucleotides are TGTGCCAGCAGCCTAAGCGGGGGGGCAGGCACAGATACGCAGTATTTT. Its protein product is CASSLSGGAGTDTQYF.

Comments on this clone: This sample also contains other DNA sequences that code for the same CDR3. V is TRBV5-6 and J is TRBJ1-4, with D possibly matching TRBD1 (6 bases). This CDR3 contains 15 residues. The germline V and J ends were trimmed by 0 bases and 3 bases, with 9 bases remaining between them. The germline V gene has CDR1 SGHDT and CDR2 YYEEEE. The CDR3 spells CASSLAGAANEKLFF. CDR3 DNA: TGTGCCAGCAGCTTGGCGGGGGCGGCTAATGAAAAACTGTTTTTT.

This clone was counted ten times or more. The V and J genes are TRBV7-6 and TRBJ1-2, with TRBD1 matching over 9 bases. CDR3 length: 15 amino acids. J lost 6 bases, V lost 1 base, and 6 bases had no gene match. Germline assignment: CDR1 SGHVS and CDR2 FNYEAQ. In DNA form, the CDR3 reads TGTGCCAGCAGCTTAGAGGGACAGGGTCGAAATGGCTACACCTTC. It codes for CASSLEGQGRNGYTF.

In its sample, this clone was seen many times. V and J are TRBV5-4 and TRBJ2-3; 9 nucleotides line up with TRBD2. Germline CDR1 SGHNT, CDR2 YYREEE (reference sequence). The CDR3 runs 16 residues. J gave up 0 bases and V 1 base, and 3 bases lay outside the gene matches. The CDR3 DNA follows: TGTGCCAGCAGCTTGTTCCTAGCGGGGAGCACAGATACGCAGTATTTT. The encoded protein is CASSLFLAGSTDTQYF.

There are a few counts of this clone. The rearrangement joins TRBV6-4 to TRBJ1-4, with D uncertain. The CDR3 length is 18 residues. Germline loops: CDR1 MRHNA, CDR2 SNTAGT. Trimming removed 0 bases from V and 2 bases from J, with 16 bases in between. The CDR3 sequence is CASSDSRSYGATNEKLFF. For the CDR3, the DNA is TGTGCCAGCAGTGACTCTCGTAGCTACGGTGCGACTAATGAAAAACTGTTTTTT.

The chain carries TRBV14 and TRBJ2-5; 12 bases match TRBD2. The CDR3 is 17 residues long. Germline loops: CDR1 SGHDN, CDR2 FVKESK. V dropped 1 base and J dropped 5; count of bases not matched to a gene: 8. In nucleotides, the CDR3 is TGTGCCAGCAGCCAAGTTCAGACTAGCGGGGGCAGGGAGACCCAGTACTTC. Its translation is CASSQVQTSGGRETQYF.